What follows describes a single T cell receptor (beta chain). The assay was immunoSEQ multiplex PCR, and TCRdb's table has in-frame clones only and misses some. Here the sample spans 630,000 or so clones, more than 75% being singletons. This sample is part of a study of shared T cell receptors in the human thymus. Germline lookup yields CDR1 MDHEN and CDR2 SYDVKM. J gave up 3 bases and V 3 bases, and 6 bases lay outside the gene matches. The length of the CDR3 is 15 residues. This sample was also put to use in a study of human thymus T cells.

The origin of this receptor is a boy in the first two years of life with a congenital heart defect. The rearrangement joins TRBV28 to TRBJ2-7, with 9 bases lining up with TRBD1. Sequences were obtained from thymocytes. CDR3 sequence: CASSFEGTGFYEQYF. The CDR3 region has the DNA TGTGCCAGCAGTTTCGAAGGGACAGGGTTCTACGAGCAGTACTTC.